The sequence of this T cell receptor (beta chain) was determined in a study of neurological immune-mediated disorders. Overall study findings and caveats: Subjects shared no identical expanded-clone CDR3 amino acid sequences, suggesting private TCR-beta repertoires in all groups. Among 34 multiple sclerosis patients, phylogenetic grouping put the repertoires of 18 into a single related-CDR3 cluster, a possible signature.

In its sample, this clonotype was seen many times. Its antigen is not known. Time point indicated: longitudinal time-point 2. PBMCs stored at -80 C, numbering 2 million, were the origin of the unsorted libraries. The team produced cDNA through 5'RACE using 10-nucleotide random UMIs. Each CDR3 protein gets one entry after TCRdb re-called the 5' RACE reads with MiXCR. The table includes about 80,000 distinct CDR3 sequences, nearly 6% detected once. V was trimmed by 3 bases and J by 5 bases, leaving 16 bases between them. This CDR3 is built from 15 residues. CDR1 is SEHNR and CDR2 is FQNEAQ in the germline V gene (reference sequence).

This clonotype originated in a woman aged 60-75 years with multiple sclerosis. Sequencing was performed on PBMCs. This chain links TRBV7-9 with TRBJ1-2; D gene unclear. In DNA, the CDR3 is TGTGCCAGCAGCTTTTTAAGCCGGCAGCAGTATGGCTACACCTTC. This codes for CASSFLSRQQYGYTF. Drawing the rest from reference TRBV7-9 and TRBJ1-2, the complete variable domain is DTGVSQNPRHKITKRGQNVTFRCDPISEHNRLYWYRQTLGQGPEFLTYFQNEAQLEKSRLLSDRFSAERPKGSFSTLEIQRTEQGDSAMYLCASSFLSRQQYGYTFGSGTRLTVV.